This T cell receptor (beta chain) appears in the sequencing data of a study of beta chain features in type 1 diabetes. cDNA synthesis used the whole RNA isolate, giving expressed TCRB sequences. Profiling relied on immunoSEQ multiplex PCR, and the TCRdb table lists in-frame clones only, not all of them. The sample contains over 90,000 clones, 28% of which appear only once. The CDR3 loop spans 13 amino acids. Trimming stripped 4 bases from V and 5 bases from J, with 12 bases between. Germline loops: CDR1 SGDLS, CDR2 YYNGEE. This clone came up a few times. Its antigen remains unknown. The study, taken as a whole, reports: Shorter TCRB CDR3s, moderately but significantly so, marked every one of the four CD4+ subsets in Type 1 diabetes patients.

The rearrangement uses TRBV9 and TRBJ1-1, with D unclear. This TCR came from a woman younger than 30 with type 1 diabetes. The sample was central memory CD4+ T cells from blood. As DNA, the CDR3 is TGTGCCAGCAGCTCCTATTCCGGGACTGAAGCTTTCTTT. Its translation is CASSSYSGTEAFF.